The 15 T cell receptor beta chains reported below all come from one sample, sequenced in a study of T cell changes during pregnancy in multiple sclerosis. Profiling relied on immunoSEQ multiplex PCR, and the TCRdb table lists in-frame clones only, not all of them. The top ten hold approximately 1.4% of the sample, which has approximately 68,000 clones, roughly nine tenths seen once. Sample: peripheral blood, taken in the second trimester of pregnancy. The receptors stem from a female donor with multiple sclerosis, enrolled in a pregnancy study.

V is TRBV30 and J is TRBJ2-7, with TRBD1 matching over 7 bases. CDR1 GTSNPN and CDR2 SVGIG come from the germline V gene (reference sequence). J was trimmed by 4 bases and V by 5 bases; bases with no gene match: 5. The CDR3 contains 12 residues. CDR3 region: CAWAGTAYEQYF. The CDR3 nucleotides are TGTGCCTGGGCCGGGACAGCTTACGAGCAGTACTTC.

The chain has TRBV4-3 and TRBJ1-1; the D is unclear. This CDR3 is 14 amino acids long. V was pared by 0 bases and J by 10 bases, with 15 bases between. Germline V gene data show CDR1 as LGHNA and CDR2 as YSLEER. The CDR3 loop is CASSQEVGRGVAFF. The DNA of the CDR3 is TGCGCCAGCAGCCAAGAGGTGGGCCGGGGAGTAGCTTTCTTT.

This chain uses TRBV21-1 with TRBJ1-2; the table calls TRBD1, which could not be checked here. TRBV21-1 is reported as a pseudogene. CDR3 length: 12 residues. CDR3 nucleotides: TGTGCCAGCAGCCGGACAAGGGGGCCATTTACCTTC. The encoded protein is CASSRTRGPFTF.

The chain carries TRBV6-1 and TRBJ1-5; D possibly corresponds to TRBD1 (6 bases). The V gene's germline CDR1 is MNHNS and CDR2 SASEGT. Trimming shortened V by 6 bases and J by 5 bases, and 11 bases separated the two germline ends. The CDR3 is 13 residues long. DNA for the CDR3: TGTGCCAGCAGAGGGACAAACTATCAGCCCCAGCATTTT. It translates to CASRGTNYQPQHF.

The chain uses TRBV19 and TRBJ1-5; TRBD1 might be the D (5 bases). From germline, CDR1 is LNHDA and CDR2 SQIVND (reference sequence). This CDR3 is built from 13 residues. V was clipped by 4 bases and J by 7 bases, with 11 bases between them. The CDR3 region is CASSSGGFQPQHF. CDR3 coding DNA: TGTGCCAGTAGTAGTGGGGGGTTCCAGCCCCAGCATTTT.

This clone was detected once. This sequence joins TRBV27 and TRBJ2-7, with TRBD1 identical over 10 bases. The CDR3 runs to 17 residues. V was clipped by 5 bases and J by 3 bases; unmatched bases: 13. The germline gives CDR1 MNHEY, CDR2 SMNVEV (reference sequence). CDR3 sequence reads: CASSIAGQGLGYYEQYF. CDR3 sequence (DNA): TGTGCCAGCAGTATAGCGGGACAGGGGCTAGGATACTACGAGCAGTACTTC.

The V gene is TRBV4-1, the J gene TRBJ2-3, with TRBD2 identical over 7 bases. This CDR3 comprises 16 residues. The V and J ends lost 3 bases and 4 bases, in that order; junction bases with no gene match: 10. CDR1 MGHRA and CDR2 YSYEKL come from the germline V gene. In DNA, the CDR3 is TGCGCCAGCAGCCAGCCGGGGAGGGGAGGACCAGATACGCAGTATTTT. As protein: CASSQPGRGGPDTQYF.

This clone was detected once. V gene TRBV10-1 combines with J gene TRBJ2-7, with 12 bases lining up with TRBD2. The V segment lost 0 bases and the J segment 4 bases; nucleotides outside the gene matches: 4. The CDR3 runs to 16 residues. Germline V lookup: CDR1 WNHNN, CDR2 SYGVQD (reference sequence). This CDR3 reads CASSESTSGRGYEQYF. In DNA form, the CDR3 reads TGCGCCAGCAGTGAGTCGACTAGCGGGAGAGGGTACGAGCAGTACTTC.

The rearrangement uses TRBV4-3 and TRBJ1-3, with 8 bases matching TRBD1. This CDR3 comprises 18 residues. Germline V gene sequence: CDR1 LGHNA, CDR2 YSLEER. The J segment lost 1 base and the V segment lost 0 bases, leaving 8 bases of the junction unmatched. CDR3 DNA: TGCGCCAGCAGCCAAGATCCAGGGGGCGTCTTTTCTGGAAACACCATATATTTT. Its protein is CASSQDPGGVFSGNTIYF.

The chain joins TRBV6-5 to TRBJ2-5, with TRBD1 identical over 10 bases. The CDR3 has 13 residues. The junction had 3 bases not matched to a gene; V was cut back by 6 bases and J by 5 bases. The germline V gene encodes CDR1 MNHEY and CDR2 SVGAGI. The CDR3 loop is CASRTDRGETQYF. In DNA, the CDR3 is TGTGCCAGCAGGACGGACAGGGGGGAGACCCAGTACTTC.

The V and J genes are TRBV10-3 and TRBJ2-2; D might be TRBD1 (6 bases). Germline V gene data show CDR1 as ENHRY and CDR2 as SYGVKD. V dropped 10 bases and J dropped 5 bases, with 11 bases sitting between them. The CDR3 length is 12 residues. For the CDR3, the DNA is TGTGCCACGACTACAGGGACCGGGGAGCTGTTTTTT. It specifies CATTTGTGELFF.

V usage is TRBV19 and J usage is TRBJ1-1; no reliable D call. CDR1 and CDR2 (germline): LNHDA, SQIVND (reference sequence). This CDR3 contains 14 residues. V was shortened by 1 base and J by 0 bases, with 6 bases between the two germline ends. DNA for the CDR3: TGTGCCAGTAGTATAGGGAGGGTGAACACTGAAGCTTTCTTT. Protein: CASSIGRVNTEAFF.

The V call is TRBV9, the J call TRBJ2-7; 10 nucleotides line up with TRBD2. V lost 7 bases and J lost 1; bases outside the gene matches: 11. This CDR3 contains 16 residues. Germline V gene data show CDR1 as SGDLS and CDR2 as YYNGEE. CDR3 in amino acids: CASSRSVLAGSYEQYF. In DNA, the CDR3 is TGTGCCAGCTCCCGATCAGTACTAGCGGGATCCTACGAGCAGTACTTC.

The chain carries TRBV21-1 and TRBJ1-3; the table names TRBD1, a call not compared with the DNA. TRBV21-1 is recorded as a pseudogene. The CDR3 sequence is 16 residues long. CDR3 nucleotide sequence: TGTGCCAGCAGCCACCGTGTACAACACGCACGAAACACCATATATTTT. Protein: CASSHRVQHARNTIYF.

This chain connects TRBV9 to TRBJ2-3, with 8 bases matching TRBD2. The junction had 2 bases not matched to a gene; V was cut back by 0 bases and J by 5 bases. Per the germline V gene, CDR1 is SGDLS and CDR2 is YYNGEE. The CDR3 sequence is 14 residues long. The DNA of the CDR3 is TGTGCCAGCAGCGTAGGCCTAGCGGGAGATACGCAGTATTTT. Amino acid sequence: CASSVGLAGDTQYF. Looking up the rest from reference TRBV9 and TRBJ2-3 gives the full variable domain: DSGVTQTPKHLITATGQRVTLRCSPRSGDLSVYWYQQSLDQGLQFLIQYYNGEERAKGNILERFSAQQFPDLHSELNLSSLELGDSALYFCASSVGLAGDTQYFGPGTRLTVL.